This entry is about one T cell receptor beta chain. One entry per CDR3 protein results from TCRdb running MiXCR on the reads. The sample has 350,000 to 500,000 distinct CDR3 sequences; roughly 30% are singletons. The sample is drawn from a study of T cell repertoires in cytomegalovirus infection. Study summary: Evidence of both CMV infection and a matching HLA type came from public TCR beta signatures.

The CDR3 contains 16 residues. CDR1 DFQATT and CDR2 SNEGSKA come from the germline V gene (reference sequence). Trimming left V 0 bases short and J 0 bases short, with 9 bases between. This TCR was recovered from a human donor in good health (CMV status not recorded). Some clones in this sample may be carry-over from other donors' samples. The chain links TRBV20-1 to TRBJ1-6; D unresolved. The sample taken for sequencing was PBMCs. The CDR3 loop is CSARDLRSSYNSPLHF. As DNA, the CDR3 is TGCAGTGCTAGAGATTTGAGGAGCTCCTATAATTCACCCCTCCACTTT.